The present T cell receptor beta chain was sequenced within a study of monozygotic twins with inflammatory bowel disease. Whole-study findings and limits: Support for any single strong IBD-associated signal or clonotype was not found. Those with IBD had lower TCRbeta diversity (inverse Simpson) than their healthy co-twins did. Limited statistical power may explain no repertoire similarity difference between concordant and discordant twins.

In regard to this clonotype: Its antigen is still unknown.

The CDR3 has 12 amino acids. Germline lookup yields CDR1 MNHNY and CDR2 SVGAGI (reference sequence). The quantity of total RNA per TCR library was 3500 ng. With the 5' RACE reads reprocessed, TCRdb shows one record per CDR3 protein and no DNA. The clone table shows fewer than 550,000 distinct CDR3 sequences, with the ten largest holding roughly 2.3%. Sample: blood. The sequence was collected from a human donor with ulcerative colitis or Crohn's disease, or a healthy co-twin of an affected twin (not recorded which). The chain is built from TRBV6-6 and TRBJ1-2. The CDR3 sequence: CASTLSGGDYTF.